This is a list of T cell receptor beta chains from one sample in a study of blood T cell repertoires in COVID-19. The table came from immunoSEQ multiplex PCR; TCRdb's copy has only in-frame clones and leaves some out. The sample lists roughly 100,000 clones, around 80% occurring once. Material: peripheral blood. The source of these receptors is a man at least 80 years old with acute or convalescent COVID-19. Both conserved end residues are part of each CDR3. Size is omitted from some rows. Given values are once, few, many or a class for expanded clones.

V	J	size	CDR3
TRBV4-3	TRBJ1-2	.	CASSQGPGQGANYGYTF
TRBV27	TRBJ2-1	.	CASSLVGGDGHNEQFF
TRBV10-2	TRBJ2-7	few	CASTPTGTGTSLSYEQYF
TRBV11-2	TRBJ2-5	.	CASSSPSQETQYF
TRBV28	TRBJ1-5	.	CASSPDSNQPQHF
TRBV2	TRBJ1-1	.	CASSRTGITEAFF
TRBV6-5	TRBJ1-2	few	CASSSRGQGNSGYTF
TRBV4-1	TRBJ1-4	.	CASSARDSNEKLFF
TRBV5-4	TRBJ2-7	.	CASRLVGGNALEQYF
TRBV12-3/TRBV12-4	TRBJ2-1	.	CASSSVAEQFF
TRBV28	TRBJ2-4	.	CASSGDGIGKNIQYF
TRBV15	TRBJ1-5	.	CATNSADRSNQPQHF
TRBV19	TRBJ1-5	.	CASKEGGNQPQHF
TRBV14	TRBJ2-1	.	CASSPQLTSGTLSEQFF
TRBV5-4	TRBJ2-7	.	CASSFDRILSYEQYF
TRBV7-2	TRBJ2-5	.	CASSPDWSQETQYF
TRBV7-9	TRBJ1-1	.	CASSRPGGLNTEAFF
TRBV2	TRBJ1-5	few	CASSGQGASTNQPQHF
TRBV28	TRBJ2-7	once	CASSATGTGFTYEQYF
TRBV29-1	TRBJ2-2	.	CSGVATGGNGELFF
TRBV9	TRBJ2-7	many	CASSVATGNYEQYF
TRBV14	TRBJ1-2	.	CASSQALLQGPPVNYGYTF
TRBV19	TRBJ2-2	.	CASSMSSVTGELFF
TRBV5-1	TRBJ2-7	.	CASSLDPGFVYEQYF
TRBV7-2	TRBJ2-1	.	CASSLGSGSFYNEQFF
TRBV14	TRBJ2-2	.	CASSQDITGELFF
TRBV3-1/TRBV3-2	TRBJ1-5	.	CASSQDSGGGQPQHF
TRBV9	TRBJ1-4	.	CASSEIQGTNEKLFF
TRBV14	TRBJ2-1	.	CASSPGLAGGGEQFF
TRBV28	TRBJ1-1	.	CASSLRGVTEAFF
TRBV19	TRBJ1-2	once	CASSIGTGRVGYTF
TRBV3-1/TRBV3-2	TRBJ2-1	.	CASRRDNEQFF